Here is one TCR beta chain with its context. This clonotype occurred a few times. Its antigen is still unknown. No much larger clone exists at a distance of one base, and base qualities are not known. CDR1 and CDR2 were assigned from the germline V gene as SGHRS and YFSETQ. At the junction V is shortened by 0 bases and J by 6 bases; bases outside the gene matches: 6. The CDR3 covers 15 residues, taking in both the cysteine and the phenylalanine. The retained sequence is limited to the CDR3, 45 bases, with the frame set at the first base. PBMCs were isolated by Ficoll-Paque density gradient centrifugation. Sequencing was performed on an Illumina NovaSeq 6000. TCRalpha and TCRbeta cDNA libraries were built by 5'RACE with constant-segment primers, adding sample barcodes and unique molecular identifiers. Trizol reagent was used to extract RNA from every sample. Library amplification was performed in two PCR steps, and a second sample barcode and Illumina TruSeq adapters were introduced in the second step. Libraries were sequenced on an Illumina NovaSeq with 2 x 150 bp paired-end reads. The study's processing was this. Demultiplexing of reads and collapsing into UMI-guided consensus sequences were performed with migec v1.2.7. Using mixcr v2.1.11, UMI consensuses were aligned to TRA and TRB V and J templates and then assembled into clonotypes. Expanded or contracted clonotypes were those called significant by both edgeR and NoisET, with noise models trained on biological replicates. For edgeR calls, a false discovery rate-adjusted p below 0.01 and a log2 fold-change threshold of 1 were applied. PCA with hierarchical clustering of max-normalized trajectories of the 1000 most abundant clonotypes was used as exploratory dynamics analysis. Separately sequenced CD4+ and CD8+ repertoires were used to assign the CD4 or CD8 phenotype of responding clones. In TCRdb, the public reads were trimmed at Q25 with fastp and aligned with MiXCR, with productive beta chains retained. Merged by CDR3 protein, the rows form single entries marked with the most common genes and DNA. TCRdb, not the original authors, processed these V and J calls. For this sample there are around 310,000 distinct CDR3 sequences; 20% to 25% appear just once. The ten largest clonotypes hold roughly a fifth of the sample.

This specimen comes from a study of T-cell memory formation after mild COVID-19 (dated by TCRdb to the early 2020s). In terms of the full investigation: Most TCR sequence clusters were specific to one of the two donors. In two donors, T-cell clones that expanded and contracted after mild COVID-19 were followed by sequencing TCRalpha and TCRbeta repertoires longitudinally. The cohort was made up of two young adult volunteers, one female and one male, who were previously healthy. Paper-wide results and their limitations: Clones contracting from day 15 to 85 had balanced CD4/CD8 phenotypes, while a second wave expanding from day 15 to 37 was biased towards CD4+. Whether the second-wave clones peaking on day 37 were SARS-CoV-2 specific was not confirmed. Some responding clones were found in pre-infection memory, which suggests that pre-existing cross-reactive memory T cells took part in the SARS-CoV-2 response. Contracting CD4+ clones were found mainly in CM and EM memory subsets, while CD8+ clones were enriched in EMRA. The study included only a couple of mild cases, and larger cohorts that include severe cases with pre-infection samples were judged to be necessary.

The rearrangement joined TRBV5-1 to TRBJ2-7; 10 central bases correspond to TRBD1. The sample consisted of PBMCs or a T cell subset sorted from them (not recorded which). The sequence was collected from a man between 18 and 29 years old who had mild COVID-19 (a few samples of this study predate the infection). The sample titles of this study are shuffled in the database, so cell type and time point are left out; the donor was told from shared clones. The CDR3 loop reads CASSLVRRTGGEQYF. The base sequence is TGCGCCAGCAGCTTGGTTAGGCGGACAGGGGGCGAGCAGTACTTC.